The T cell receptor beta chain described here comes from a study of beta chain features in type 1 diabetes. Whole-study findings and limits: A cDNA-based sequencing approach could over-represent cells with high TCR expression. Moderate but significant shortening of TCRB CDR3s was recorded in all four CD4+ subsets from Type 1 diabetes patients.

What was sequenced were expressed TCRB transcripts, since all of the isolated RNA had been reverse transcribed. The repertoire was sequenced with immunoSEQ multiplex PCR; TCRdb's copy has only in-frame clones and lacks some. The sample includes more than 140,000 clones, approximately 9.8% of them seen just once. The junction had 7 bases not matched to a gene; V was cut back by 3 bases and J by 4 bases. Germline V gene sequence: CDR1 MNHEY, CDR2 SVGAGI. The CDR3 extends over 15 amino acids. This clone was counted only a few times. Its specificity is not known. This receptor was identified in a middle-aged woman in good health. The sequenced material came from central memory CD4+ T cells from blood. This chain connects TRBV6-5 to TRBJ2-7; 9 positions match TRBD1. This chain's CDR3 is CASSYGDRERYEQYF. CDR3 coding DNA: TGTGCCAGCAGTTATGGGGACAGGGAAAGGTACGAGCAGTACTTC.